This T cell receptor beta chain is from a study of blood T cell repertoires in COVID-19. Looking at the study overall: Specimens from acute and convalescent COVID-19 originated in the United States, Italy and Spain. PBMCs, B-cell-depleted T cells, or T cells provided the cDNA or gDNA that made up the material.

Germline CDR1 is MNHNY and CDR2 is SVGAGI (reference sequence). There are 13 residues in the CDR3. The V gene end was trimmed by 7 bases and the J gene end by 3 bases; junction bases not matched to a gene: 5. As processed by the authors: Estimated nucleated cell counts came from reference gene primer amplification. Profiling relied on immunoSEQ multiplex PCR, and the TCRdb table lists in-frame clones only, not all of them. V and J calls and clone size are as listed in that table; D and trimming were resolved from the DNA. Of 200,000 to 300,000 clones in the sample, around 88% were seen once. The count of this clone is one.

The source material was peripheral blood. The TCR originated in an elderly man with acute or convalescent COVID-19. This rearrangement joins TRBV6-6 to TRBJ1-1; 7 bases agree with TRBD1. CDR3: CASTDTGDTEAFF. The CDR3 coding sequence is TGTGCCAGCACCGATACAGGGGACACTGAAGCTTTCTTT.